The clone carrying this T cell receptor (beta chain) was detected many times. Its specificity is not known. Investigators took RNA and DNA out together from roughly 21-30 mg of unsorted bulk tissue. Enrolled patients were chronically infected with HBV and treatment-naive. Making TCR beta cDNA involved around 520 ng total RNA and a constant-region primer. Construction of TCR beta libraries relied on three successive nested multiplex PCR rounds employing slightly modified ARM-PCR. MiXCR was run by TCRdb on the multiplex PCR reads, yielding one entry per CDR3 protein. Of about 48,000 distinct CDR3 sequences listed, over 65% are singletons. These data originate in a study of tumor-infiltrating lymphocytes in primary liver carcinoma. Study at large: Maximum tumor diameters ranged from roughly 4 to 11 cm, stage T1-T3 N0M0.

Regarding the study as a whole: Just around 8-25% of top clones spanned all five tumor regions.

The sequence derives from a man aged 35-49 years with primary liver carcinoma and hepatitis B virus infection. Sequencing was done on a sample of liver tumor tissue from sampling region 3. The subset: tumor region T3, left-lateral pole.

The CDR3 reads CSVKSSGMGAGELFF. DNA of the CDR3: TGCAGCGTGAAATCTAGCGGGATGGGAGCCGGGGAGCTGTTTTTT. V is TRBV29-1 and J is TRBJ2-2, with 9 bases matching TRBD2. The CDR3 sequence is 15 residues long. V dropped 6 bases and J dropped 6; count of bases not matched to a gene: 11. Germline assignment: CDR1 SQVTM and CDR2 ANQGSEA.